These 27 T cell receptor beta chains came from one sample sequenced in a study of blood T cell repertoires in COVID-19. Assay used: immunoSEQ multiplex PCR; TCRdb lists only in-frame clones, some missing. The data show some 380,000 clones, approximately 86% seen once. Specimen: PBMCs or T cells enriched from blood (not recorded which). Receptors were obtained from a woman aged 35 to 49 with acute COVID-19.

The genes are TRBV15 and TRBJ1-1; 7 bases are a match to TRBD1. This CDR3 has 15 amino acids. Unmatched junction bases numbered 13, after V lost 1 base and J lost 11 bases. Germline values: CDR1 LNHNV, CDR2 YYDKDF (reference sequence). The CDR3 reads CATSRGGTAVGRAFF. The CDR3 bases are TGTGCCACCAGCAGAGGGGGGACAGCTGTGGGGAGGGCTTTCTTT.

This clone was counted only a few times. The chain employs TRBV6-5 and TRBJ1-2; 8 positions match TRBD1. Trimming took 6 bases from V and 2 from J; bases not matched to a gene: 8. CDR1 and CDR2 from the germline V gene are MNHEY and SVGAGI. CDR3 size: 15 residues. This chain's CDR3 is CASRGGQALNYGYTF. The CDR3 DNA sequence: TGTGCCAGCAGGGGGGGACAGGCCCTAAACTATGGCTACACCTTC.

CDR3 region: CASSPGRENYGYTF. Written as DNA, the CDR3 is TGTGCCAGCTCACCGGGCAGAGAAAACTATGGCTACACCTTC. The rearrangement links TRBV18 to TRBJ1-2; D is ambiguous. Trimming stripped 3 bases from V and 2 bases from J, with 10 bases between. Germline V gene data show CDR1 as KGHSH and CDR2 as LQKENI. The CDR3 is 14 amino acids.

The chain employs TRBV4-2 and TRBJ2-7; tentatively, D is TRBD2 (8 bases). V lost 2 bases to trimming and J lost 3 bases, with 23 bases between them. CDR3 size: 18 residues. Germline loops: CDR1 LGHNA, CDR2 YNFKEQ. The CDR3 sequence: CASSQKGASGRKNYEQYF. In DNA form, the CDR3 reads TGTGCCAGCAGCCAAAAGGGGGCTAGCGGGCGCAAAAACTACGAGCAGTACTTC.

This chain connects TRBV9 to TRBJ2-3; 8 bases agree with TRBD2. Looked up from germline, CDR1 is SGDLS and CDR2 is YYNGEE. This CDR3 has 15 residues. V trimming: 1 base; J trimming: 2 bases; junction bases outside the gene matches: 3. The CDR3 spells CASSVLGGDTDTQYF. In DNA form, the CDR3 reads TGTGCCAGCAGCGTACTCGGGGGGGACACAGATACGCAGTATTTT.

This chain connects TRBV6-5 to TRBJ1-1, with D tentatively TRBD1 (6 bases). Germline CDR1 is MNHEY and CDR2 is SVGAGI. Between the trimmed V and J ends, which lost 0 bases and 5 bases, there was a span of 13 bases. The CDR3 has 15 amino acids. CDR3 nucleotide sequence: TGTGCCAGCAGTTACTCTCCAGGGGAAGGAACTGAAGCTTTCTTT. The encoded protein is CASSYSPGEGTEAFF.

The chain couples TRBV2 to TRBJ1-5; 7 nucleotides align to TRBD1. The CDR3 runs 12 residues. Per the germline V gene, CDR1 is SNHLY and CDR2 is FYNNEI. J was trimmed by 6 bases and V by 5 bases; bases with no gene match: 1. CDR3: CASSTGVQPQHF. CDR3 sequence (DNA): TGTGCCAGCAGTACAGGGGTTCAGCCCCAGCATTTT.

V and J are TRBV7-8 and TRBJ1-6, with D possibly being TRBD1 (6 bases). The CDR3 contains 16 residues. Germline V gene sequence: CDR1 SGHVS, CDR2 FQNEAQ. V lost 5 bases, J lost 6 bases, and 17 bases lay in between. Written as DNA, the CDR3 is TGTGCCAGCAGCAGACAGGCCGCCGGAGGTAATTCACCCCTCCACTTT. This translates into CASSRQAAGGNSPLHF.

This chain links TRBV11-2 with TRBJ1-2, with TRBD1 as a possible D gene (5 bases). V lost 0 bases, J lost 6 bases, and 8 bases lay in between. Germline CDR1 SGHAT, CDR2 FQNNGV. The length of the CDR3 is 13 residues. The CDR3 reads CASSLEGRNGYTF. Written as DNA, the CDR3 is TGTGCCAGCAGCTTAGAGGGGCGAAATGGCTACACCTTC. The full variable domain, its missing parts supplied by reference TRBV11-2 and TRBJ1-2, is EAGVAQSPRYKIIEKRQSVAFWCNPISGHATLYWYQQILGQGPKLLIQFQNNGVVDDSQLPKDRFSAERLKGVDSTLKIQPAKLEDSAVYLCASSLEGRNGYTFGSGTRLTVV.

The V gene is TRBV3-1 (or the pseudogene TRBV3-2), the J gene TRBJ1-2; D unresolved. Germline values: CDR1 LGHDT, CDR2 YNNKEL (reference sequence). Trimming removed 2 bases from V and 7 bases from J, with 5 bases in between. CDR3 length: 11 residues. The CDR3 reads CASSQSSGYTF. In DNA form, the CDR3 reads TGTGCCAGCAGCCAATCCAGTGGCTACACCTTC.

The chain has TRBV7-9 and TRBJ2-7; perhaps TRBD1 as D (6 bases). The CDR3 length is 13 residues. Germline V gene data show CDR1 as SEHNR and CDR2 as FQNEAQ (reference sequence). Between the trimmed V and J ends, which lost 6 bases and 6 bases, there was a span of 15 bases. CDR3: CASSLTGSGEQYF. The CDR3 DNA reads as TGTGCCAGCAGTCTTACAGGGTCGGGCGAGCAGTACTTC.

The V call is TRBV5-1, the J call TRBJ1-1; TRBD1 matches at 8 bases. From germline, CDR1 is SGHRS and CDR2 YFSETQ. The CDR3 runs 15 residues. V lost 4 bases, J lost 4 bases, and 9 bases stayed unmatched. The CDR3 nucleotides are TGCGCCAGCAGCCCCTGGATTACAGGGGGCACTGAAGCTTTCTTT. Translation gives CASSPWITGGTEAFF.

The chain links TRBV3-1 (or the pseudogene TRBV3-2) to TRBJ1-2; 10 bases match TRBD1. In germline, CDR1 is LGHDT, CDR2 YNNKEL (reference sequence). V lost 4 bases, J lost 5 bases, and 13 bases stayed unmatched. The CDR3 covers 17 residues. The chain's CDR3 is CASSLQPGQGSIYGYTF. The CDR3 DNA reads TGTGCCAGCAGCCTACAACCGGGACAGGGGTCTATTTATGGCTACACCTTC.

This sequence joins TRBV5-1 and TRBJ2-1, with D possibly matching TRBD2 (6 bases). Germline-derived CDR1 and CDR2 are SGHRS and YFSETQ. This CDR3 is built from 14 residues. Trimming cost V 3 bases and J 7 bases, with 14 bases left between them. CDR3 sequence: CASSWGVALNEQFF. In DNA form, the CDR3 reads TGCGCCAGCAGCTGGGGGGTAGCGTTGAATGAGCAGTTCTTC.

The rearrangement links TRBV2 to TRBJ1-2; 9 positions match TRBD1. The V gene end was trimmed by 5 bases and the J gene end by 2 bases; junction bases not matched to a gene: 3. This CDR3 comprises 14 residues. Germline values: CDR1 SNHLY, CDR2 FYNNEI. The chain's CDR3 is CASSWTGENYGYTF. DNA of the CDR3: TGTGCCAGCAGTTGGACAGGGGAGAACTATGGCTACACCTTC.

The chain is built from TRBV6-5 and TRBJ2-7; 10 bases fit TRBD2. V lost 0 bases, J lost 5 bases, and 7 bases stayed unmatched. Germline V gene sequence: CDR1 MNHEY, CDR2 SVGAGI. The CDR3 is 16 residues long. The DNA of the CDR3 is TGTGCCAGCAGTTACTCCAGCGGGGGGGCCAGTAACGAGCAGTACTTC. Amino acid sequence: CASSYSSGGASNEQYF.

The chain is built from TRBV3-1 (or the pseudogene TRBV3-2) and TRBJ1-2, with TRBD1 as a possible D gene (6 bases). V lost 7 bases to trimming and J lost 3 bases, with 9 bases between them. CDR1 is LGHDT and CDR2 is YNNKEL in the germline V gene (reference sequence). This CDR3 contains 12 residues. Here the CDR3 DNA reads TGTGCCAGCACCAGGGGAGACTATGGCTACACCTTC. Its translation is CASTRGDYGYTF.

This clone was seen only once. The genes are TRBV11-2 and TRBJ1-2, with a weak D call TRBD1 (6 bases). V lost 6 bases and J 4 bases, leaving 15 bases between the germline ends. The germline CDR1 and CDR2 sequences are SGHAT and FQNNGV. The CDR3 contains 14 residues. This CDR3 is CASSYPGQTYGYTF. CDR3 coding DNA: TGTGCCAGCAGTTACCCCGGACAGACCTATGGCTACACCTTC.

This chain uses TRBV27 with TRBJ1-6, with 7 bases identical to TRBD1. CDR1 and CDR2 from the germline V gene are MNHEY and SMNVEV (reference sequence). V trimming: 0 bases; J trimming: 6 bases; junction bases outside the gene matches: 2. This CDR3 is 15 amino acids long. The CDR3 protein is CASSLSRGSNSPLHF. The CDR3 DNA reads TGTGCCAGCAGTTTATCCAGGGGGAGTAATTCACCCCTCCACTTT.

The chain links TRBV13 to TRBJ2-7, with D unclear. The germline gives CDR1 PRHDT, CDR2 FYEKMQ (reference sequence). V was clipped by 1 base and J by 4 bases, with 5 bases between them. This CDR3 is 12 amino acids long. CDR3 protein: CASSLAGYEQYF. The CDR3 coding sequence is TGTGCCAGCAGCTTAGCCGGTTACGAGCAGTACTTC.

The chain has TRBV5-1 and TRBJ1-1, with D perhaps matching TRBD1 (6 bases). Trimming cost V 1 base and J 4 bases, with 14 bases left between them. Germline lookup yields CDR1 SGHRS and CDR2 YFSETQ. This CDR3 has 15 amino acids. CDR3: CASSLSGGKVTEAFF. CDR3 bases: TGCGCCAGCAGCTTGTCGGGGGGCAAGGTCACTGAAGCTTTCTTT.

The chain combines TRBV2 with TRBJ1-5; D unclear. The CDR3 has 13 residues. Germline V gene data show CDR1 as SNHLY and CDR2 as FYNNEI. V shed 5 bases and J shed 5 bases, with 10 bases lying between them. The CDR3 DNA is TGTGCCAGCAGTAAAGGGAGAGATCAGCCCCAGCATTTT. This sequence encodes CASSKGRDQPQHF.

This clone appeared a single time. This rearrangement joins TRBV2 to TRBJ2-1; D might be TRBD2 (6 bases). The CDR3 extends over 14 amino acids. Per the germline V gene, CDR1 is SNHLY and CDR2 is FYNNEI. Trimming shortened V by 11 bases and J by 4 bases, and 18 bases separated the two germline ends. The CDR3 DNA follows: TGTGCCTCCGATCGGCGGACTACTTACAATGAGCAGTTCTTC. It is translated as CASDRRTTYNEQFF.

The chain has TRBV2 and TRBJ1-5; perhaps TRBD1 as D (6 bases). In germline, CDR1 is SNHLY, CDR2 FYNNEI. CDR3 size: 16 residues. Trimming cost V 4 bases and J 5 bases, with 18 bases left between them. CDR3 sequence: CASSVGSGWGHQPQHF. The DNA of the CDR3 is TGTGCCAGCAGTGTGGGATCGGGATGGGGGCATCAGCCCCAGCATTTT.

The chain links TRBV2 to TRBJ2-6; D is possibly TRBD1 (5 bases). The CDR3 extends over 14 amino acids. V gave up 6 bases and J gave up 4 bases, with 10 bases separating them. Germline CDR1 and CDR2: SNHLY and FYNNEI. CDR3 DNA: TGTGCCAGCAGGGCAGGGTCAGGGGCCAACGTCCTGACTTTC. This sequence encodes CASRAGSGANVLTF. Together with reference TRBV2 and TRBJ2-6, the CDR3 gives the full variable domain: EPEVTQTPSHQVTQMGQEVILRCVPISNHLYFYWYRQILGQKVEFLVSFYNNEISEKSEIFDDQFSVERPDGSNFTLKIRSTKLEDSAMYFCASRAGSGANVLTFGAGSRLTVL.

V is TRBV25-1 and J is TRBJ2-7, with D perhaps TRBD1 (5 bases). This CDR3 has 15 residues. Germline CDR1 and CDR2: MGHDK and SYGVNS. V was pared by 6 bases and J by 5 bases, with 20 bases between. The CDR3 DNA follows: TGTGCCAGCAGCGCCACCTACGGCAGGGTGCACGAGCAGTACTTC. Protein product: CASSATYGRVHEQYF.

The chain is built from TRBV14 and TRBJ1-3, with D tentatively TRBD1 (5 bases). CDR3 length equals 15 residues. Germline CDR1 SGHDN, CDR2 FVKESK. With 4 bases removed from V and 4 bases from J, the gap between germline ends came to 14 bases. The CDR3 DNA follows: TGTGCCAGCAGCCTAATCGCAGGGCGCGGAAACACCATATATTTT. Its translation: CASSLIAGRGNTIYF.